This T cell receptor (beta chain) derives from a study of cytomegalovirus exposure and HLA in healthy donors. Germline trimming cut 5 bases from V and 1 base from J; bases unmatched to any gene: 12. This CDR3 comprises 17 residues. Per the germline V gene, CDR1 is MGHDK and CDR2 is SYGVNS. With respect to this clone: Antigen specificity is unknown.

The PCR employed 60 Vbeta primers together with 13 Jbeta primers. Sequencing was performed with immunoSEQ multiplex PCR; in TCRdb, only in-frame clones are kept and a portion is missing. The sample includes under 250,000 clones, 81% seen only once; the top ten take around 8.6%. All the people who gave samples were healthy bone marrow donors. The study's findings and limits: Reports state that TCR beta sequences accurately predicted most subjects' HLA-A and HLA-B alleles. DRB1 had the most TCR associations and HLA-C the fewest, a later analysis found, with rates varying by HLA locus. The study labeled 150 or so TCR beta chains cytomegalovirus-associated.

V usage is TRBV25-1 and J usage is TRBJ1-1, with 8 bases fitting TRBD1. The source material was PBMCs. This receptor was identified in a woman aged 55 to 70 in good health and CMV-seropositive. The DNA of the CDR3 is TGTGCCAGCAGTCCTACCGGGACAGGAGGAACGAACACTGAAGCTTTCTTT. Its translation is CASSPTGTGGTNTEAFF.